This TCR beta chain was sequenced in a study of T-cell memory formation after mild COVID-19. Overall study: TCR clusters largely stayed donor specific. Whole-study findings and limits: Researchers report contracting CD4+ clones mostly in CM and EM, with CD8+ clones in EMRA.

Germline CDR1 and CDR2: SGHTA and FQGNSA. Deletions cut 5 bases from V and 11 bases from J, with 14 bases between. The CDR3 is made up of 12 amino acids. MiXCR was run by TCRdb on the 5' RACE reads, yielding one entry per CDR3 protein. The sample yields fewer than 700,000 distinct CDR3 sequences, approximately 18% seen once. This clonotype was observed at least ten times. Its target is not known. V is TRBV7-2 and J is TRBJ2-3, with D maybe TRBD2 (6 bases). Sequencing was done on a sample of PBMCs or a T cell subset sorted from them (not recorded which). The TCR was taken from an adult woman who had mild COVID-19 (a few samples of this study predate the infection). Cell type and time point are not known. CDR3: CASSPGLPLQYF. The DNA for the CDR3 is TGTGCCAGCAGCCCGGGACTTCCCTTGCAGTATTTT.